This T cell receptor beta chain was obtained from a study of blood T cell repertoires in COVID-19. Turning to the study itself: Samples taken during acute and convalescent COVID-19 were collected in the United States, Italy and Spain. PBMCs, B-cell-depleted T cells, or T cells were the source of the cDNA or gDNA that made up the material.

As handled by the study authors: Researchers report that nucleated cell counts were estimated from reference gene primer amplification. The table came from immunoSEQ multiplex PCR; TCRdb's copy has only in-frame clones and leaves some out. V and J calls and clone size are copied from that table; D and trimming were computed from the DNA. Of a few hundred thousand clones listed, 87% are singletons. The CDR3 has 14 amino acids. The germline V gene encodes CDR1 SGDLS and CDR2 YYNGEE. V gave up 3 bases and J gave up 4 bases; unmatched junction bases: 5. The V call is TRBV9, the J call TRBJ1-2, with TRBD1 matching 8 bases. The sequence was obtained from a woman aged 50 to 60 who had recovered from COVID-19. Material for sequencing was peripheral blood. Here the CDR3 DNA reads TGTGCCAGCAGCGGGACAGGGCCGATCTATGGCTACACCTTC. Its translation: CASSGTGPIYGYTF.